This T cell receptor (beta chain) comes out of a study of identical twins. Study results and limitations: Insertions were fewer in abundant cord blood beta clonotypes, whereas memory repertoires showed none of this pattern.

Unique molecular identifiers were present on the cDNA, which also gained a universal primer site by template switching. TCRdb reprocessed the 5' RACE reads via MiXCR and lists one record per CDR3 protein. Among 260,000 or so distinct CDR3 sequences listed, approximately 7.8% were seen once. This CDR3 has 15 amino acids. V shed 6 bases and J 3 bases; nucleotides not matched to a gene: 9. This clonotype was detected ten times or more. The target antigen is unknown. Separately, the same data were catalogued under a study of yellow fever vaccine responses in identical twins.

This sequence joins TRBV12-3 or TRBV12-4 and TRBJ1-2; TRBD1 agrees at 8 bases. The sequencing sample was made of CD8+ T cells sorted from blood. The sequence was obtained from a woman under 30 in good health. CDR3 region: CASSSGQGGDYGYTF. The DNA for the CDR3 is TGTGCCAGCAGCTCCGGACAGGGCGGAGACTATGGCTACACCTTC.